This T cell receptor (beta chain) was recovered during a study of control samples from healthy donors and cancer patients (TCRdb year 2020). Libraries were made using the immunoSEQ multiplex PCR assay. Imported from immuneACCESS, the table was reduced by TCRdb to in-frame sequences with V and J called. These copies leave out some clones; in studies compared against another copy, an unresolved V gene accounts for under half, and the cause of the remainder is not known. The sample includes under 95,000 clones, with approximately 84% observed a single time. The top ten hold about 15% of the sample. Of note for this clone: The specificity of this receptor is unknown. Per-base quality was not reported, and no clone a single base away is much larger than it.

Source material: blood. This TCR was sampled from a man aged 50 or older in good health.

The sequence in DNA is TGTGCCACTACCGGACAGCTATCCTATGGCTACACCTTC. Its product reads: CATTGQLSYGYTF. Recombination linked TRBV12-3 or TRBV12-4 to TRBJ1-2; a tentative D call is TRBD1 (6 bases match). The CDR3 has 13 amino acids, counting the end cysteine and phenylalanine. Left in the record is the CDR3 DNA by itself, 39 bases read in frame from the first base. Cut back by 10 bases and 4 bases, the V and J ends lie 16 bases apart.